These T cell receptor beta chains were read from a single sample in a study of cytomegalovirus exposure and HLA in healthy donors. Assay used: immunoSEQ multiplex PCR; TCRdb lists only in-frame clones, some missing. Of roughly 220,000 clones in the sample, about 75% are singletons; the top ten hold under 2%. Sequences were obtained from PBMCs. The receptor source for this set is a woman in her twenties or thirties in good health and CMV-seronegative. CDR3s include the opening cysteine and the closing phenylalanine or tryptophan. A D gene is named only where the DNA matches it firmly. The size field is filled for only some rows; it gives once, few, many or a size class.

j_call v_call cdr3_length d_call clone_size cdr3_aa cdr3_nt
TRBJ2-2 TRBV5-6 14 . . CASSARSNTGELFF TGTGCCAGCAGCGCGCGGTCGAACACCGGGGAGCTGTTTTTT
TRBJ1-2 TRBV2 14 . . CASSAPRPGDGYTF TGTGCCAGCAGTGCCCCCCGGCCAGGGGACGGCTACACCTTC
TRBJ1-1 TRBV21-1 18 . . CASSKAQEGLVGRTEAFF TGTGCCAGCAGCAAAGCTCAGGAGGGGTTGGTAGGCCGCACTGAAGCTTTCTTT
TRBJ2-2 TRBV12-5 15 TRBD2 . CASGGAGGGPGELFF TGTGCTAGTGGAGGGGCGGGAGGGGGACCCGGGGAGCTGTTTTTT
TRBJ1-1 TRBV7-9 13 . . CASSSQVLTEAFF TGTGCCAGCAGCTCACAGGTGCTCACTGAAGCTTTCTTT
TRBJ2-7 TRBV25-1 15 . . CASSQGLRVDYEQYF TGTGCCAGCAGCCAGGGATTAAGGGTGGATTACGAGCAGTACTTC
TRBJ1-3 TRBV2 11 . . CASSNGNTIYF TGTGCCAGCTCTAATGGAAACACCATATATTTT
TRBJ1-6 TRBV6-5 15 . . CASSYTSSYNSPLHF TGTGCCAGCAGTTACACGAGCTCCTATAATTCACCCCTCCACTTT
TRBJ2-7 TRBV6-5 14 TRBD1 . CASSERGQGNEQYF TGTGCCAGCAGTGAAAGGGGACAGGGGAACGAGCAGTACTTC
TRBJ1-1 TRBV9 14 . . CASSSTLEGTEAFF TGTGCCAGCAGCTCAACCCTGGAGGGGACTGAAGCTTTCTTT
TRBJ1-6 TRBV6-1 13 . . CASEGGAGSPLHF TGTGCCAGCGAGGGCGGGGCAGGATCACCCCTCCACTTT
TRBJ2-2 TRBV7-3 16 . . CASSLGGQGNTGELFF TGTGCCAGCAGCTTAGGTGGGCAGGGGAACACCGGGGAGCTGTTTTTT
TRBJ2-7 TRBV30 13 . . CAWGQSGQYEQYF TGTGCCTGGGGACAGTCGGGTCAATACGAGCAGTACTTC
TRBJ2-5 TRBV11-2 16 TRBD2 . CASSFTSGVLGETQYF TGTGCCAGCAGCTTCACTAGCGGAGTCCTGGGTGAGACCCAGTACTTC
TRBJ2-7 TRBV6-6 12 . . CASSRSGDEQYF TGTGCCAGCAGCCGATCGGGGGACGAGCAGTACTTC
TRBJ2-1 TRBV7-8 14 . few CASSEGLIYNEQFF TGTGCCAGCAGCGAGGGACTGATTTACAATGAGCAGTTCTTC
TRBJ1-4 TRBV19 14 . . CASSTGVRNEKLFF TGTGCCAGTAGTACAGGGGTGCGAAACGAAAAACTGTTTTTT
TRBJ2-7 TRBV18 16 TRBD1 once CASSWVGTGGPYEQYF TGTGCCAGCTCCTGGGTTGGGACAGGGGGACCCTACGAGCAGTACTTC
TRBJ2-5 TRBV9 15 . . CASSVNTGPQETQYF TGTGCCAGCAGCGTAAACACAGGACCCCAAGAGACCCAGTACTTC
TRBJ2-1 TRBV6-1 13 . . CASNSNSYNEQFF TGTGCCAGCAACTCTAACTCCTACAATGAGCAGTTCTTC
TRBJ1-5 TRBV5-6 13 . . CASSLGTAQPQHF TGTGCCAGCAGCTTGGGGACAGCTCAGCCCCAGCATTTT
TRBJ2-1 TRBV5-6 16 TRBD2 . CASSQGAGGPGNEQFF TGTGCCAGCAGCCAGGGAGCGGGAGGGCCAGGCAATGAGCAGTTCTTC
TRBJ1-5 TRBV2 13 . . CASSEVLWAAGHF TGTGCCAGCAGTGAAGTTTTATGGGCCGCAGGGCATTTT
TRBJ1-3 TRBV6-1 16 . . CASSVSLAGAGNTIYF TGTGCCAGCAGTGTCAGCCTTGCGGGGGCTGGAAACACCATATATTTT
TRBJ1-5 TRBV2 15 . . CASSEAGRANQPQHF TGTGCCAGCAGTGAGGCAGGGAGGGCCAATCAGCCCCAGCATTTT
TRBJ2-3 TRBV18 17 TRBD2 once CASSPTRLAGDSDTQYF TGTGCCAGCTCACCCACTCGACTAGCGGGAGATTCAGATACGCAGTATTTT
TRBJ1-1 TRBV5-4 14 . few CASSLYEGNTEAFF TGTGCCAGCAGCTTGTATGAGGGGAACACTGAAGCTTTCTTT
TRBJ2-3 TRBV14 16 . once CASSQATGGATDTQYF TGTGCCAGCAGCCAAGCTACGGGTGGGGCCACAGATACGCAGTATTTT
TRBJ1-1 TRBV18 13 TRBD1 . CASSPSTGPEAFF TGTGCCAGCTCACCTTCGACAGGGCCTGAAGCTTTCTTT
TRBJ2-5 TRBV19 16 TRBD1 . CASSSYQGAGGETQYF TGTGCCAGTAGTTCCTATCAGGGGGCCGGAGGAGAGACCCAGTACTTC
TRBJ2-7 TRBV7-3 15 . few CASSLTGGDSYEQYF TGTGCCAGCAGCTTAACGGGCGGGGATTCCTACGAGCAGTACTTC